Listed below are T cell receptor beta chains from one sample, sequenced in a study of blood T cells in healthy people across ages. TCRdb reprocessed the 5' RACE reads via MiXCR and lists one record per CDR3 protein. Here the sample spans over 750,000 distinct CDR3 sequences, roughly 25% being singletons. These data also featured in a second study, about T cells of mothers and their children.

Sequencing input: blood. These receptor sequences come from a boy between 10 and 17 years old in good health. CDR3s include the opening cysteine and the closing phenylalanine or tryptophan. D genes are given only for firm matches. Rows give clone size only sometimes, using once, few, many, or a class for an expanded clone.

V gene	clone size	D gene	CDR3 length	J gene	CDR3 DNA	CDR3 protein
TRBV12-3/TRBV12-4	NA	TRBD1	14	TRBJ2-5	TGTGCCAGCATCAGGGACAGGGGGTGGGAGACCCAGTACTTC	CASIRDRGWETQYF
TRBV12-3/TRBV12-4	few	TRBD1	13	TRBJ2-5	TGTGCCAGCAGCCGTGGACAGGGTCAGACCCAGTACTTC	CASSRGQGQTQYF
TRBV29-1	NA	TRBD1	14	TRBJ1-2	TGCAGCGCCCTAGGGACAGCTATTAACTATGGCTACACCTTC	CSALGTAINYGYTF
TRBV7-2	many	NA	14	TRBJ2-4	TGTGCCAGCAGCTTCCGCCAAGGGATCAACATTCAGTACTTC	CASSFRQGINIQYF
TRBV7-9	NA	TRBD1	14	TRBJ2-1	TGTGCCAGCAGCTCCCCGGGACAGGGCGATGAGCAGTTCTTC	CASSSPGQGDEQFF
TRBV15	once	NA	17	TRBJ1-4	TGTGCCACCAGCAGAGGGGACCGGGCCCCAACTAATGAAAAACTGTTTTTT	CATSRGDRAPTNEKLFF
TRBV13	few	TRBD2	16	TRBJ2-5	TGTGCCAGCAGCTTATCGACTAGCTGGGATGGGGAGACCCAGTACTTC	CASSLSTSWDGETQYF
TRBV28	few	NA	13	TRBJ2-5	TGTGCCAGCAGTACGGACACCCAAGAGACCCAGTACTTC	CASSTDTQETQYF
TRBV3-1	NA	NA	18	TRBJ2-5	TGTGCCAGCAGCCCGGGAGCCAGTTGGGGACAGTTGCAAGAGACCCAGTACTTC	CASSPGASWGQLQETQYF
TRBV5-1	NA	NA	14	TRBJ2-7	TGCGCTAGCAGCACCGGGACATACCTTTACGAGCAGTACTTC	CASSTGTYLYEQYF
TRBV20-1	NA	NA	13	TRBJ2-1	TGCAGTGCTAGAGAGTCAGTCGTGAACGAGCAGTTCTTC	CSARESVVNEQFF
TRBV6-6	few	NA	14	TRBJ1-2	TGTGCCAGCAGTGCTCCAGGGGATCTTCCGGGCTACACCTTC	CASSAPGDLPGYTF
TRBV29-1	few	NA	14	TRBJ1-1	TGCAGCGTCCCCCCCGCGGGCCCGAACACTGAAGCTTTCTTT	CSVPPAGPNTEAFF
TRBV20-1	NA	TRBD2	19	TRBJ2-3	TGCAGTGCGAAGCCGTTTTGGCTAGCGGGAGGAGAAGGCACAGATACGCAGTATTTT	CSAKPFWLAGGEGTDTQYF
TRBV4-1	NA	NA	16	TRBJ2-7	TGCGCCAGCAGCCAAGGTCCCGACTCCCCCGGCTACGAGCAGTACTTC	CASSQGPDSPGYEQYF
TRBV7-9	NA	TRBD2	15	TRBJ2-3	TGTGCCAGCAGCTTTGGGCCTCGGGAGGCCGATACGCAGTATTTT	CASSFGPREADTQYF
TRBV4-2	few	TRBD2	15	TRBJ2-5	TGTGCCAGCAGCCAATTTACTAGCGGGCAAGAGACCCAGTACTTC	CASSQFTSGQETQYF
TRBV7-9	NA	NA	13	TRBJ1-1	TGTGCCAGCAGTGTCCCGCGGGACACTGAAGCTTTCTTT	CASSVPRDTEAFF
TRBV7-8	NA	NA	15	TRBJ2-7	TGTGCCAGCAGAGACTACGGTGCTAGCTCCTACGAGCAGTACTTC	CASRDYGASSYEQYF
TRBV5-1	few	NA	13	TRBJ2-3	TGCGCCAGCAGCTTGGGCAGTCCAGATACGCAGTATTTT	CASSLGSPDTQYF
TRBV6-6	NA	TRBD1	15	TRBJ2-3	TGTGCCAGCAGTTACGGACAGGGACGCACAGATACGCAGTATTTT	CASSYGQGRTDTQYF
TRBV28	NA	NA	16	TRBJ1-4	TGTGCCAGCAGCTCCTTCAGGACAGAAACTAATGAAAAACTGTTTTTT	CASSSFRTETNEKLFF
TRBV12-3/TRBV12-4	NA	NA	15	TRBJ2-7	TGTGCCAGCAGTAGCATAGGGGAAACGGTATACGAGCAGTACTTC	CASSSIGETVYEQYF
TRBV20-1	NA	TRBD2	16	TRBJ2-3	TGCAGTGCTAGAGATTTCGCTAGCGGGAGGGAGGATACGCAGTATTTT	CSARDFASGREDTQYF
TRBV4-3	NA	NA	14	TRBJ1-2	TGCGCCAGCAGCCAAGAGGAGCAAAACTATGGCTACACCTTC	CASSQEEQNYGYTF
TRBV3-1	few	TRBD1	15	TRBJ1-4	TGTGCCAGCAGCCAAGAGTGGACAGGGCGAGAAAAACTGTTTTTT	CASSQEWTGREKLFF
TRBV7-2	few	TRBD2	15	TRBJ2-7	TGTGCCAGCAGCTTAGCACTAGCGGCAGTCTACGAGCAGTACTTC	CASSLALAAVYEQYF
TRBV4-1	NA	NA	15	TRBJ2-5	TGCGCCAGCAGCCAAGATCTAAGAGGGCGGGAGACCCAGTACTTC	CASSQDLRGRETQYF
TRBV7-6	NA	NA	15	TRBJ1-2	TGTGCCAGCAGCTGGGATAGTGGACAGTCTAGCGGCTACACCTTC	CASSWDSGQSSGYTF
TRBV9	NA	NA	13	TRBJ2-3	TGTGCCAGCAGCGCTCTGCTCACAGATACGCAGTATTTT	CASSALLTDTQYF
TRBV27	NA	NA	17	TRBJ2-3	TGTGCCAGCACCCCTATAGGATTAGCGGCTAGCACAGATACGCAGTATTTT	CASTPIGLAASTDTQYF
TRBV20-1	few	TRBD1	14	TRBJ2-4	TGCAGTGCTCCAGAGACAGGGACCAAAAACATTCAGTACTTC	CSAPETGTKNIQYF
TRBV5-1	few	NA	9	TRBJ2-2	TGCGCCAGCACCGGGGAGCTGTTTTTT	CASTGELFF
TRBV12-3/TRBV12-4	NA	NA	12	TRBJ2-1	TGTGCCAGCAGTCCTAACCGAGGTGAGCAGTTCTTC	CASSPNRGEQFF
TRBV28	few	NA	13	TRBJ2-5	TGTGCCAGCAGTTACGACAGGCAAGAGACCCAGTACTTC	CASSYDRQETQYF
TRBV6-2/TRBV6-3	NA	TRBD2	14	TRBJ2-7	TGTGCCAGCAGTGCAGCGGGACTCTATTACGAGCAGTACTTC	CASSAAGLYYEQYF
TRBV5-1	NA	NA	16	TRBJ1-1	TGCGCCAGCAGCTTGGTACAGCCCGGACTCGGGACTGAAGCTTTCTTT	CASSLVQPGLGTEAFF
TRBV7-9	NA	NA	13	TRBJ2-5	TGTGCCAGCAGCTTATCGGGCCCGGAGACCCAGTACTTC	CASSLSGPETQYF
TRBV4-1	few	NA	16	TRBJ2-7	TGCGCCAGCGCCAAGCCGGCTGTATACGGGGTAAACGAGCAGTACTTC	CASAKPAVYGVNEQYF
TRBV11-2	few	NA	14	TRBJ2-7	TGTGCCAGCAGCTCCCTAGGAGGGACCTACGAGCAGTACTTC	CASSSLGGTYEQYF